A selection of T cell receptor beta chains follows, all from one sample in a study of blood T cell repertoires in COVID-19. Profiling relied on immunoSEQ multiplex PCR, and the TCRdb table lists in-frame clones only, not all of them. This table holds around 23,000 clones, roughly 90% found once. Material for sequencing was peripheral blood. The receptors here all came from an elderly woman with active or convalescent COVID-19. Each CDR3 is given with its conserved first and last residue. Fields, in order: clone size, J gene, V gene, D gene, CDR3 DNA, CDR3 protein. D genes are given only for firm matches. Some rows have no size entry. The others give once, few or many, or a class for an expanded clone.

size: -
J: TRBJ1-5
V: TRBV24-1
D: -
DNA: TGTGCCACCAGTGACCCGACAGCCGGCAATCAGCCCCAGCATTTT
CDR3: CATSDPTAGNQPQHF

size: few
J: TRBJ1-6
V: TRBV6-1
D: -
DNA: TGTGCCAGCAGTGAAGCCTACAGGTTCAATTCACCCCTCCACTTT
CDR3: CASSEAYRFNSPLHF

size: -
J: TRBJ1-4
V: TRBV18
D: -
DNA: TGTGCCAGCTCACCACTAGCAACTAATGAAAAACTGTTTTTT
CDR3: CASSPLATNEKLFF

size: -
J: TRBJ2-1
V: TRBV5-1
D: -
DNA: TGCGCCAGCAGCTTCGGCGATTATGTGGAGTACAATGAGCAGTTCTTC
CDR3: CASSFGDYVEYNEQFF

size: -
J: TRBJ1-5
V: TRBV3-1/TRBV3-2
D: -
DNA: TGTGCCAGCAGCCAAGCTGGTCGGGGGTCGGGGAATCAGCCCCAGCATTTT
CDR3: CASSQAGRGSGNQPQHF

size: -
J: TRBJ1-2
V: TRBV28
D: -
DNA: TGTGCCAGCAGTTCAACAGGGCGAGCTAACTATGGCTACACCTTC
CDR3: CASSSTGRANYGYTF

size: -
J: TRBJ1-4
V: TRBV4-3
D: TRBD1
DNA: TGCGCCAGCAGCCAGGAGACAGGGGGCAGGGCTAATGAAAAACTGTTTTTT
CDR3: CASSQETGGRANEKLFF

size: few
J: TRBJ1-2
V: TRBV4-2
D: -
DNA: TGTGCCAGCAGCCAAGATGCCATCAGGGCCCTCTATGGCTACACCTTC
CDR3: CASSQDAIRALYGYTF

size: -
J: TRBJ1-1
V: TRBV7-2
D: -
DNA: TGTGCCAGCAGCTTAGTCTCTGGGGGCGCTGAAGCTTTCTTT
CDR3: CASSLVSGGAEAFF

size: -
J: TRBJ1-2
V: TRBV5-1
D: -
DNA: TGCGCCAGCAGCTTGGCGGGAAAAGGCTACACCTTC
CDR3: CASSLAGKGYTF

size: -
J: TRBJ2-3
V: TRBV5-1
D: TRBD1
DNA: TGCGCCAGCAGCTCGGGGACAGGGGCAGATACGCAGTATTTT
CDR3: CASSSGTGADTQYF

size: -
J: TRBJ1-4
V: TRBV2
D: TRBD1
DNA: TGTGCCAGCAGTGGAACTGGACAGGGATTGAACGAAAAACTGTTTTTT
CDR3: CASSGTGQGLNEKLFF

size: -
J: TRBJ1-1
V: TRBV14
D: -
DNA: TGTGCCAGCAGCCCACAGATGAACACTGAAGCTTTCTTT
CDR3: CASSPQMNTEAFF

size: -
J: TRBJ1-5
V: TRBV10-3
D: -
DNA: TGTGCCATCAGCACCGGGGGTAGCAATCAGCCCCAGCATTTT
CDR3: CAISTGGSNQPQHF

size: once
J: TRBJ1-1
V: TRBV6-2/TRBV6-3
D: -
DNA: TGTGCCAGCAGTTACGGCAGGTTCAGCACTGAAGCTTTCTTT
CDR3: CASSYGRFSTEAFF

size: -
J: TRBJ1-2
V: TRBV19
D: -
DNA: TGTGCCAGTAGTGAACCGGGACAAGACTATGGCTACACCTTC
CDR3: CASSEPGQDYGYTF

size: few
J: TRBJ2-7
V: TRBV4-1
D: TRBD2
DNA: TGCGCCAGCAGCCAAGCCGGGACTAGCGGGAGATCCGAGGGCGAGCAGTACTTC
CDR3: CASSQAGTSGRSEGEQYF

size: -
J: TRBJ1-1
V: TRBV28
D: TRBD1
DNA: TGTGCCAGCAGTTTAAGGGTGGGGACAGATGAAGCTTTCTTT
CDR3: CASSLRVGTDEAFF